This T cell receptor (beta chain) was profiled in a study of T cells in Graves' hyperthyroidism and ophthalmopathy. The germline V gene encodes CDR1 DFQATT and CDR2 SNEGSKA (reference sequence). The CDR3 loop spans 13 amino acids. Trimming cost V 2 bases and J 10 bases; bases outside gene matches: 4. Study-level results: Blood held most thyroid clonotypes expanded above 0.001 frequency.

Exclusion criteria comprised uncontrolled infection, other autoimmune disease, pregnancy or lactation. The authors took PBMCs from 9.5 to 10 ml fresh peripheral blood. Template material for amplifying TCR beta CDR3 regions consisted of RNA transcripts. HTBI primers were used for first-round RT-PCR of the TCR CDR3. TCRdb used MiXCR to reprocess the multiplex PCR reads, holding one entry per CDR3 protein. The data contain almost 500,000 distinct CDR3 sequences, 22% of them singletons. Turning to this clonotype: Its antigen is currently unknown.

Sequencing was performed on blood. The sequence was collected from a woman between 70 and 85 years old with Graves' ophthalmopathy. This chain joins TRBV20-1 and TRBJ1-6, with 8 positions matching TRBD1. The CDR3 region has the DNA TGCAGTGCTAGATTGACAGGGGAATCACCCCTCCACTTT. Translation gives CSARLTGESPLHF.